A selection of T cell receptor beta chains follows, all from one sample in a study of monozygotic twins with inflammatory bowel disease. Each CDR3 protein gets one entry in TCRdb, which reprocessed the 5' RACE reads and gives no DNA. This sample's table reports 350,000 to 550,000 distinct CDR3 sequences. The sample was blood. The receptors were gathered from a human donor with ulcerative colitis or Crohn's disease, or a healthy co-twin of an affected twin (not recorded which). Both conserved end residues are part of each CDR3.

v_call	j_call	cdr3_aa
TRBV7-3	TRBJ2-3	CASSSLVGPDTQYF
TRBV14	TRBJ1-6	CASSQDLRGHAYNSPLHF
TRBV4-1	TRBJ2-7	CASSQDITGVHF
TRBV12-3/TRBV12-4	TRBJ1-2	CASSPPGPISNYGYTF
TRBV28	TRBJ2-1	CASTPPGRTDNNEQFF
TRBV7-6	TRBJ1-5	CASSLAPGLNQPQHF
TRBV10-3	TRBJ2-7	CAIRSGTSGTGYEQYF
TRBV29-1	TRBJ1-4	CSVTLGQANEKLFF
TRBV4-1	TRBJ2-1	CASSLPRLADNEQFF
TRBV4-2	TRBJ1-5	CASSQMTGWDQPQHF
TRBV28	TRBJ1-1	CASSPPDRGRTEAFF
TRBV21-1	TRBJ2-2	CASSRLAGTTNTGELFF
TRBV10-3	TRBJ2-7	CASSVGQYRSYEQYF
TRBV9	TRBJ2-3	CASSVGTSGLDTQYF
TRBV10-3	TRBJ1-2	CAISEGYGDGYTF
TRBV10-3	TRBJ1-1	CAISDLGGTNTEAFF
TRBV5-6	TRBJ2-1	CASWDPNYNEQFF
TRBV7-8	TRBJ1-4	CASSNDRWGNEKLFF
TRBV12-3/TRBV12-4	TRBJ2-7	CASSLYQGYEQYF
TRBV30	TRBJ1-1	CAWKGQGFTEAFF
TRBV5-1	TRBJ2-2	CASSLRAIGGFTGELFF